The source of this T cell receptor beta chain is a study of CD8 T cells in ankylosing spondylitis (dated by TCRdb to 2016 to 2017). Looking at the study overall: To find TCR variants linked to disease, the study profiled T cell receptor beta repertoires in ankylosing spondylitis patients and healthy donors. In total, the full study cohort was made up of roughly 110 healthy donors and some 26 ankylosing spondylitis patients. Peripheral blood was sampled, and synovial fluid was additionally collected from ankylosing spondylitis patients.

This clonotype occurred a few times. The antigen it binds to is not known. Per-nucleotide qualities are absent, and no much larger clonotype sits a single base away. Sequenced on an Illumina HiSeq 2500. TCR beta libraries were prepared by quantitative 5'-RACE with molecular barcodes. Per the authors' processing: A new computational method, built on a probabilistic model of VDJ rearrangement, was used to identify disease-linked TCR variants. TCRdb itself trimmed the public reads at Q25 with fastp, ran MiXCR and retained productive beta chains. Merged by CDR3 protein, the rows form single entries marked with the most common genes and DNA. It is TCRdb's table, rather than the study itself, that gives the V and J calls and clone size. This sample comprises around 540,000 distinct CDR3 sequences, over 9.5% of them detected only once. Around 6.8% of the sample is held by the ten biggest clonotypes. Findings and caveats that apply to the study as a whole: A CD8+ phenotype was shown by the disease-linked clones, which were found at relatively low frequencies in peripheral blood. Blood from ankylosing spondylitis patients appeared to be characterized by a TCR beta motif made up of several highly homologous amino acid variants. Significant enrichment of the disease-linked clones was reported in matched synovial fluid samples from ankylosing spondylitis patients. Some motif variants were previously reported in synovial fluid and blood of reactive arthritis patients, suggesting common disease-initiation mechanisms.

The CDR3 starts with the cysteine, ends with the phenylalanine, and has 15 residues. This entry keeps only the CDR3 DNA: 45 bases, framed from base 1. V is cut by 3 bases and J by 4 bases, and the space between the germline ends is 16 bases. Taken from the germline V gene, the CDR1 and CDR2 loops are SQVTM and ANQGSEA. Input material: blood, either unsorted or a sorted T cell fraction (not recorded which). The chain was built from TRBV29-1 and TRBJ2-1; the D element could tentatively be TRBD1 or TRBD2, as 5 bases agree for each. The TCR comes from a male donor with ankylosing spondylitis. The CDR3 corresponds to CSVDSGTPTYNEQFF. The DNA is TGCAGCGTTGATTCCGGGACCCCAACTTACAATGAGCAGTTCTTC.